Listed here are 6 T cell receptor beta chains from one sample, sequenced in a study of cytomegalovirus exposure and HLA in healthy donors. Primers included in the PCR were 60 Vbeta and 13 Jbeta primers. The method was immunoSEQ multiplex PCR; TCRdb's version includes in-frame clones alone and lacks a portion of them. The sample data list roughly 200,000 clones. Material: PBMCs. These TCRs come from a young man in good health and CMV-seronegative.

The CDR3 DNA reads TGTGCCAGCAGACGACAGGGGGAATACGAGCAGTACTTC. It yields the protein CASRRQGEYEQYF. J is TRBJ2-7 and V is TRBV28, with 9 positions matching TRBD1. The CDR3 spans 13 residues. Germline V gene sequence: CDR1 MDHEN, CDR2 SYDVKM. Trimming at V came to 6 bases and at J to 4 bases, leaving 4 bases not matched to a gene.

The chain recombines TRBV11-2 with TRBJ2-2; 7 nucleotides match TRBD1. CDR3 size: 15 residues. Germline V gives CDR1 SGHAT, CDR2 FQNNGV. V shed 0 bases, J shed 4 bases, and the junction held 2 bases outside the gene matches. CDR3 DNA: TGTGCCAGCAGCTTAGATACAGGGGTCACCGGGGAGCTGTTTTTT. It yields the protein CASSLDTGVTGELFF.

The CDR3, as DNA: TGTGCCAGCAGCCTGGCGGGGATTAACTACGAGCAGTACTTC. Protein: CASSLAGINYEQYF. The J gene is TRBJ2-7, the V gene TRBV6-6; TRBD2 might be the D (6 bases). The CDR3 length is 14 residues. V was cut by 6 bases and J by 3 bases, with 15 bases left in between. Looked up from germline, CDR1 is MNHNY and CDR2 is SVGAGI (reference sequence).

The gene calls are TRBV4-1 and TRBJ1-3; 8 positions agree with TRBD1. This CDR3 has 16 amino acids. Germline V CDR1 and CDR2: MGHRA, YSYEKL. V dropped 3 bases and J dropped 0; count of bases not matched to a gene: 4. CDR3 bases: TGCGCCAGCAGCCAGCAGGGACAGGTCTCTGGAAACACCATATATTTT. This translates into CASSQQGQVSGNTIYF.

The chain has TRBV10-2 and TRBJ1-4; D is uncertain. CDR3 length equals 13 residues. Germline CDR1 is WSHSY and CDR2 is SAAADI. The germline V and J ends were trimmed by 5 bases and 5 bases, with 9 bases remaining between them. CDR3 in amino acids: CASSTTENEKLFF. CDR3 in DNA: TGCGCCAGCAGTACTACGGAGAATGAAAAACTGTTTTTT.

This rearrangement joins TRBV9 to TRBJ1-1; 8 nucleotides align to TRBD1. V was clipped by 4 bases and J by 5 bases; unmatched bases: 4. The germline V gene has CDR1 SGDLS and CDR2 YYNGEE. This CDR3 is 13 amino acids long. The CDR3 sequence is CASSLRTGTEAFF. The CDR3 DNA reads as TGTGCCAGCAGCCTACGGACAGGGACTGAAGCTTTCTTT.